This entry features one TCR beta chain sequence. Germline V CDR1 and CDR2: SGHRS, YFSETQ. Deletions cut 2 bases from V and 8 bases from J, with 11 bases between. The CDR3 sequence is 14 residues long. These data belong to a study of blood T cell repertoires in COVID-19. In the original analysis: Cell counts per sample came from amplifying reference gene primers. Assay used: immunoSEQ multiplex PCR; TCRdb lists only in-frame clones, some missing. D and trimming were read from the DNA, whereas the V and J calls and clone size are those reported in that table. The sample records 300,000 to 450,000 clones, 75% to 90% being singletons.

The V call is TRBV5-1, the J call TRBJ1-6, with D possibly matching TRBD1 (6 bases). The sequenced sample consisted of peripheral blood. The sequence was collected from a woman younger than 35 with acute or convalescent COVID-19. DNA for the CDR3: TGCGCCAGCAGCTTACAGGGTGGAGATTCACCCCTCCACTTT. This sequence encodes CASSLQGGDSPLHF.